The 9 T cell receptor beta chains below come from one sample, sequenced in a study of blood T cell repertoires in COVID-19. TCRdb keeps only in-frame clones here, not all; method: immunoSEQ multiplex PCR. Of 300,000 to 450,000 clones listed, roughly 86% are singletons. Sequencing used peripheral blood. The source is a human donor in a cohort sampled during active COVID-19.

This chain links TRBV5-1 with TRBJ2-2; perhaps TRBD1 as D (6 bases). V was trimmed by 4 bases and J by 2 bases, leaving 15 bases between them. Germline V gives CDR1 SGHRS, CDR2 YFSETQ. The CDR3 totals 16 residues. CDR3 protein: CASSEQGSRNTGELFF. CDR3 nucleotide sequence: TGCGCCAGCAGCGAACAGGGTTCCCGTAACACCGGGGAGCTGTTTTTT.

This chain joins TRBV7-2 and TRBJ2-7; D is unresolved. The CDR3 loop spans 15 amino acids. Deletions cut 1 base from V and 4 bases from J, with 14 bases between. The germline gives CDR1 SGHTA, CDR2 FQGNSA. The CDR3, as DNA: TGTGCCAGCAGCTTAGGTATAGCCCAGTCGTACGAGCAGTACTTC. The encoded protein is CASSLGIAQSYEQYF.

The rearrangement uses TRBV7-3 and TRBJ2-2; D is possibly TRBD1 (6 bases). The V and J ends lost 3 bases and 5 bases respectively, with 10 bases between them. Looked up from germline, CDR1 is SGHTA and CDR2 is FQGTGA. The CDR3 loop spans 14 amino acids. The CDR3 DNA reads TGTGCCAGCAGCTTTACAGGGCGGACCGGGGAGCTGTTTTTT. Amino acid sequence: CASSFTGRTGELFF.

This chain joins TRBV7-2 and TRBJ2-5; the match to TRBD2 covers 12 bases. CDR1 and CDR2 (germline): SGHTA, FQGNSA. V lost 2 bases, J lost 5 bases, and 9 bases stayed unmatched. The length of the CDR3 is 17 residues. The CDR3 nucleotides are TGTGCCAGCAGCTTAATCCCTAGCGGGAGGGTGGGGGAGACCCAGTACTTC. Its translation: CASSLIPSGRVGETQYF.

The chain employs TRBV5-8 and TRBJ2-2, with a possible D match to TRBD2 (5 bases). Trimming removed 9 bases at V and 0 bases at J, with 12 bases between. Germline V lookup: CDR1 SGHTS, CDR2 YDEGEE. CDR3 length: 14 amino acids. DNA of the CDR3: TGTGCCACCAAGTTCGGGGCGAACACCGGGGAGCTGTTTTTT. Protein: CATKFGANTGELFF.

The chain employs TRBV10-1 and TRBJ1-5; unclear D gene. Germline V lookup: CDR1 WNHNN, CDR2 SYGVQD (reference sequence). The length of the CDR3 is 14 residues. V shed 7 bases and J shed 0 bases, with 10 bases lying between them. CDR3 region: CASISPYSNQPQHF. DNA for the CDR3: TGCGCCAGCATCAGTCCGTATAGCAATCAGCCCCAGCATTTT.

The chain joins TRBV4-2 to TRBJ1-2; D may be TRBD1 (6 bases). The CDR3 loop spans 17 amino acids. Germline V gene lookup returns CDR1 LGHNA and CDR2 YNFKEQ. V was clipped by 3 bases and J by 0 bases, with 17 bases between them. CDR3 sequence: CASSHASRGPANYGYTF. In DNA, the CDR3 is TGTGCCAGCAGCCATGCCTCCAGGGGCCCAGCTAACTATGGCTACACCTTC.

CDR3 in amino acids: CASSVGGGQQETQYF. DNA of the CDR3: TGTGCCAGCAGCGTAGGTGGCGGCCAGCAAGAGACCCAGTACTTC. The chain joins TRBV9 to TRBJ2-5, with D unclear. CDR3 length: 15 amino acids. Trimming stripped 0 bases from V and 2 bases from J, with 11 bases between. Germline-derived CDR1 and CDR2 are SGDLS and YYNGEE.

The CDR3 loop reads CASSQELAEYNEQFF. The CDR3 nucleotides are TGTGCCAGCAGCCAAGAGTTAGCGGAGTACAATGAGCAGTTCTTC. This chain connects TRBV3-1 (or the pseudogene TRBV3-2) to TRBJ2-1; perhaps TRBD2 as D (6 bases). The CDR3 loop spans 15 amino acids. The germline V gene has CDR1 LGHDT and CDR2 YNNKEL (reference sequence). V was shortened by 0 bases and J by 4 bases, with 10 bases between the two germline ends.